This TCR beta chain was recorded in a study of T-cell reconstitution after alpha-beta-depleted transplantation in children. The study, taken as a whole, reports: High day-60 TCRbeta diversity in some patients came from surviving recipient T cells and thymic progenitors.

Unique molecular identifiers were incorporated into the prepared TCRbeta library. A single record per CDR3 protein comes from TCRdb applying MiXCR to the PCR reads. The sample carries around 700,000 distinct CDR3 sequences, over 10% recorded once. The CDR3 is made up of 11 amino acids. With 5 bases removed from V and 10 bases from J, the gap between germline ends came to 11 bases. Worth noting for this clonotype: Its antigen is currently unknown.

The source is a girl aged 2 to 9 with congenital amegakaryocytic thrombocytopenia, due to receive a stem cell transplant. This specimen consisted of PBMCs, obtained before TCRalphabeta/CD19-depleted stem cell transplant. This chain links TRBV12-3 or TRBV12-4 with TRBJ2-5; D call uncertain. For the CDR3, the DNA is TGTGCCAGCAGTGGCGTGTGGGTCCAGTACTTC. It yields the protein CASSGVWVQYF.